Following are 23 T cell receptor beta chains from one sample sequenced in a study of T-cell memory formation after mild COVID-19. MiXCR, applied by TCRdb to the 5' RACE reads, yields one record per CDR3 protein. The data hold about 260,000 distinct CDR3 sequences, with approximately 15% observed a single time. The sequencing input was PBMCs or a T cell subset sorted from them (not recorded which). These receptors originate from a man aged 18 to 30 who had mild COVID-19 (a few samples of this study predate the infection). Cell type and time point are not known.

This clonotype came up a few times. This sequence joins TRBV10-3 and TRBJ2-1; TRBD1 agrees at 9 bases. CDR3 length: 11 amino acids. The germline V gene has CDR1 ENHRY and CDR2 SYGVKD. Trimming at V came to 10 bases and at J to 10 bases, leaving 5 bases not matched to a gene. CDR3 sequence: CASTGGGEQFF. CDR3 nucleotide sequence: TGTGCCAGCACAGGGGGCGGAGAGCAGTTCTTC.

This clonotype has more than one count but fewer than ten. The V gene is TRBV6-5, the J gene TRBJ1-4; 8 nucleotides agree with TRBD1. V lost 2 bases and J lost 5; bases outside the gene matches: 7. This CDR3 region has 16 residues. The germline V gene encodes CDR1 MNHEY and CDR2 SVGAGI. The CDR3 coding sequence is TGTGCCAGCAGTTACACCGGGACAGGTCAGAATGAAAAACTGTTTTTT. Protein product: CASSYTGTGQNEKLFF.

This clonotype was seen only a few times. The chain has TRBV20-1 and TRBJ1-4; 11 nucleotides align to TRBD1. V lost 4 bases to trimming and J lost 7 bases; unmatched junction nucleotides: 2. Germline CDR1 DFQATT, CDR2 SNEGSKA (reference sequence). This CDR3 comprises 13 residues. The CDR3 DNA reads as TGCAGTGCTACCGGGACAGGGGGTGAAAAACTGTTTTTT. Amino acid sequence: CSATGTGGEKLFF.

The genes are TRBV4-3 and TRBJ2-7; a weak D match, TRBD1 (6 bases). This CDR3 contains 14 residues. CDR1 and CDR2 from the germline V gene are LGHNA and YSLEER. Trimming cost V 0 bases and J 2 bases, with 8 bases left between them. The CDR3 DNA follows: TGCGCCAGCAGCCAAGAAAGGGACACCTACGAGCAGTACGTC. This encodes CASSQERDTYEQYV.

This clonotype was seen only a few times. The chain links TRBV20-1 to TRBJ1-2, with 7 bases fitting TRBD1. The CDR3 consists of 14 residues. With 0 bases clipped from V and 3 bases from J, the junction kept 4 bases outside the gene matches. Germline lookup yields CDR1 DFQATT and CDR2 SNEGSKA (reference sequence). The CDR3 region is CSAREQGLHYGYTF. In nucleotides, the CDR3 is TGCAGTGCTAGAGAACAGGGGCTCCACTATGGCTACACCTTC.

The chain uses TRBV5-1 and TRBJ1-5; 8 bases align to TRBD1. This CDR3 is 16 amino acids long. CDR1 is SGHRS and CDR2 is YFSETQ in the germline V gene. Trimming took 8 bases from V and 7 from J; bases not matched to a gene: 17. DNA of the CDR3: TGCGCCAGGAACAGGACAGGGATGGTGAGCGGGCAGCCCCAGCATTTT. Protein product: CARNRTGMVSGQPQHF.

This chain uses TRBV6-5 with TRBJ1-6, with D maybe TRBD1 (5 bases). Germline V gives CDR1 MNHEY, CDR2 SVGAGI. This CDR3 is 15 amino acids long. Trimming cost V 2 bases and J 6 bases, with 11 bases left between them. CDR3 region: CASSYLGPTNSPLHF. Here the CDR3 DNA reads TGTGCCAGCAGTTACCTGGGACCGACTAATTCACCCCTCCACTTT.

V usage is TRBV2 and J usage is TRBJ2-7; D ambiguous. Trimming stripped 6 bases from V and 13 bases from J, with 19 bases between. The CDR3 runs 12 residues. Germline loops: CDR1 SNHLY, CDR2 FYNNEI. As DNA, the CDR3 is TGTGCCAGCAGGTCCGAGGTCAGAACTGAATACTTC. It is translated as CASRSEVRTEYF.

The chain carries TRBV4-2 and TRBJ2-3; 8 positions agree with TRBD2. After removal of 8 bases from V and 5 bases from J, the junction contained 12 bases not matched to a gene. The germline V gene has CDR1 LGHNA and CDR2 YNFKEQ. CDR3 length: 15 amino acids. The CDR3 protein is CASRDSGGRGDTQYF. In DNA, the CDR3 is TGTGCCAGCCGGGACTCGGGGGGGCGGGGAGATACGCAGTATTTT.

This clonotype was detected ten times or more. This rearrangement joins TRBV12-3 or TRBV12-4 to TRBJ2-3; 9 nucleotides match TRBD2. The CDR3 runs 15 residues. V was pared by 4 bases and J by 1 base, with 3 bases of the junction left unmatched. CDR3 DNA: TGTGCCAGCAGTTCAGTAGCGGGGGGCACAGATACGCAGTATTTT. Its translation: CASSSVAGGTDTQYF.

The V and J genes are TRBV9 and TRBJ2-4; D is possibly TRBD1 (5 bases). V lost 1 base, J lost 7 bases, and 12 bases lay in between. Per germline, CDR1 SGDLS and CDR2 YYNGEE. The CDR3 totals 14 residues. CDR3 bases: TGTGCCAGCAGCGTATCAGGGCCCGGGAACATTCAGTACTTC. Translation: CASSVSGPGNIQYF.

V gene TRBV7-6 combines with J gene TRBJ2-7, with D possibly being TRBD2 (6 bases). The CDR3 loop spans 14 amino acids. The V end lost 4 bases, the J end lost 4 bases, and 14 bases lay between the germline ends. CDR1 is SGHVS and CDR2 is FNYEAQ in the germline V gene. As DNA, the CDR3 is TGTGCCAGCAGCTCGCGGGACGGACCTTACGAGCAGTACGTC. It translates to CASSSRDGPYEQYV.

CDR3 in DNA: TGTGCCAGCAGTTCCGGCGGTCTCATGGACTACGAGCAGTACTTC. This sequence encodes CASSSGGLMDYEQYF. V gene TRBV12-3 or TRBV12-4 combines with J gene TRBJ2-7; no clear D. This CDR3 spans 15 amino acids. Trimming took off 4 bases at V and 3 bases at J, with 16 bases between the two ends.

The chain is built from TRBV9 and TRBJ2-3; D unclear. The V end lost 4 bases, the J end lost 1 base, and 16 bases lay between the germline ends. Germline V lookup: CDR1 SGDLS, CDR2 YYNGEE. The CDR3 totals 16 residues. CDR3 nucleotide sequence: TGTGCCAGCAGCCCATCAAACTTGGTCGGCACAGATACGCAGTATTTT. Translating gives CASSPSNLVGTDTQYF.

This chain joins TRBV7-2 and TRBJ1-6; D is ambiguous. Germline lookup yields CDR1 SGHTA and CDR2 FQGNSA. The CDR3 totals 14 residues. Trimming took 8 bases from V and 7 from J, leaving 15 bases between them. The CDR3 nucleotides are TGTGCCAGCGGGGTATACCGATTAAATTCACCCCTCCACTTT. Translation: CASGVYRLNSPLHF.

V is TRBV6-2 or TRBV6-3 and J is TRBJ1-1, with D unclear. The CDR3 is 12 amino acids. CDR1 and CDR2 (germline): MNHEY, SVGEGT. V lost 4 bases and J lost 7, with 10 bases in between. Here the CDR3 DNA reads TGTGCCAGCAGTTCCTGGACGGATGAAGCTTTCTTT. It is translated as CASSSWTDEAFF.

Only a few counts were recorded for this clonotype. J is TRBJ1-1 and V is TRBV28; maybe TRBD1 (5 bases). V was clipped by 5 bases and J by 5 bases, with 21 bases between them. The CDR3 covers 16 residues. CDR1 MDHEN and CDR2 SYDVKM come from the germline V gene. The CDR3 loop reads CASSPGRSQWGTEAFF. The CDR3 nucleotides are TGTGCCAGCAGTCCGGGGCGCTCTCAGTGGGGAACTGAAGCTTTCTTT.

V usage is TRBV19 and J usage is TRBJ1-2; possibly TRBD1 for D (6 bases). The CDR3 consists of 15 residues. V was trimmed by 6 bases and J by 4 bases, leaving 18 bases between them. Germline V gene lookup returns CDR1 LNHDA and CDR2 SQIVND (reference sequence). CDR3 protein: CASRSRGRSTYGYTF. In DNA, the CDR3 is TGTGCCAGTAGGAGTCGGGGGCGATCTACCTATGGCTACACCTTC.

The genes are TRBV20-1 and TRBJ2-1; D gene unclear. Trimming took 1 base from V and 9 from J, leaving 10 bases between them. The CDR3 is made up of 12 amino acids. CDR1 is DFQATT, CDR2 SNEGSKA, per germline (reference sequence). This CDR3 reads CSARAPLLEQFF. The CDR3 DNA follows: TGCAGTGCTAGAGCCCCGCTGCTTGAGCAGTTCTTC.

This clonotype was seen only a few times. The chain employs TRBV12-3 or TRBV12-4 and TRBJ2-3; D is unresolved. There are 13 residues in the CDR3. Between the trimmed V and J ends, which lost 3 bases and 4 bases, there was a span of 8 bases. CDR3 region: CASSFLLSDTQYF. The CDR3 DNA sequence: TGTGCCAGCAGTTTTCTACTATCAGATACGCAGTATTTT.

The V and J genes are TRBV24-1 and TRBJ2-3, with 8 bases fitting TRBD1. The length of the CDR3 is 15 residues. CDR1 KGHDR and CDR2 SFDVKD come from the germline V gene. The V and J ends lost 4 bases and 5 bases, in that order; junction bases with no gene match: 7. This CDR3 is CATSDPPGGEDTQYF. The CDR3 DNA reads as TGTGCCACCAGTGACCCCCCAGGGGGCGAAGATACGCAGTATTTT.

V usage is TRBV4-1 and J usage is TRBJ2-7; TRBD2 might be the D (6 bases). The germline gives CDR1 MGHRA, CDR2 YSYEKL. Trimming took off 1 base at V and 6 bases at J, with 19 bases between the two ends. The CDR3 runs 16 residues. This CDR3 is CASSQGRGGLGGEQYF. The CDR3 nucleotides are TGCGCCAGCAGCCAAGGCCGTGGAGGCCTGGGAGGCGAGCAGTACTTC.

This clonotype was seen more than once but under ten times. This chain links TRBV29-1 with TRBJ1-2; D gene uncertain. Germline-derived CDR1 and CDR2 are SQVTM and ANQGSEA. Trimming stripped 6 bases from V and 0 bases from J, with 17 bases between. The CDR3 covers 15 residues. CDR3 region: CSVGKLEVTNYGYTF. Written as DNA, the CDR3 is TGCAGCGTCGGAAAGTTAGAGGTGACTAACTATGGCTACACCTTC. Using reference TRBV29-1 and TRBJ1-2 for the parts outside the CDR3, the full variable domain is SAVISQKPSRDICQRGTSLTIQCQVDSQVTMMFWYRQQPGQSLTLIATANQGSEATYESGFVIDKFPISRPNLTFSTLTVSNMSPEDSSIYLCSVGKLEVTNYGYTFGSGTRLTVV.